This T cell receptor (beta chain) was captured in a study of Tregs in tolerant kidney transplant recipients. Study-wide points: Activated donor B cell expansion appeared to reveal the most relevant donor-specific TCRbeta repertoire.

Generated by immunoSEQ multiplex PCR, the TCRdb table keeps only in-frame clones and is missing some. The sample spans about 6,300 clones; the ten largest clones claim 6% to 6.5%. Per the germline V gene, CDR1 is SGHVS and CDR2 is FQNEAQ. The CDR3 covers 14 residues. The V end lost 7 bases, the J end lost 2 bases, and 14 bases lay between the germline ends. Related graft donors supplied nonmyeloablative bone marrow transplants, and mixed chimerism was transient. Concerning this clone itself: Its specificity is not known. Read coverage stops 3 residues before the CDR3 terminus; the germline J gene supplies the remainder.

The source of this sequence is a human patient who received a combined kidney and bone marrow transplant. Some T cells could come from the graft donor. The V and J genes are TRBV7-8 and TRBJ2-5; tentative D call: TRBD1 (5 bases). The material was CD4+ T cells from blood (PBMCs), obtained 6 months after the transplant. CDR3 amino acids: CASIQGVGQETQYF. The sequenced CDR3 bases are TGTGCCAGCATCCAAGGGGTAGGGCAAGAGACC.